Many counts were recorded for the clone carrying this T cell receptor (beta chain). This sample was taken from a study of early T cells in non-severe SARS-CoV-2 infection. Study in general: Bulk RNA isolated from unsorted whole blood underwent sequencing; chains were not paired.

CDR1 and CDR2 from the germline V gene are DFQATT and SNEGSKA (reference sequence). Trimming left V 7 bases short and J 5 bases short, with 11 bases between. CDR3 size: 11 residues. TCRdb reprocessed the 5' RACE reads via MiXCR and lists one record per CDR3 protein. The sample records under 35,000 distinct CDR3 sequences, 6.6% being singletons. This receptor was identified in an adult who was a healthcare worker with PCR-confirmed SARS-CoV-2 infection or an uninfected control (not recorded which). V gene TRBV20-1 combines with J gene TRBJ1-1, with a possible D match to TRBD1 (6 bases). Specimen: whole blood. CDR3 coding DNA: TGCAGTGGGGGGCGGGAAACTGAAGCTTTCTTT. Its protein product is CSGGRETEAFF.